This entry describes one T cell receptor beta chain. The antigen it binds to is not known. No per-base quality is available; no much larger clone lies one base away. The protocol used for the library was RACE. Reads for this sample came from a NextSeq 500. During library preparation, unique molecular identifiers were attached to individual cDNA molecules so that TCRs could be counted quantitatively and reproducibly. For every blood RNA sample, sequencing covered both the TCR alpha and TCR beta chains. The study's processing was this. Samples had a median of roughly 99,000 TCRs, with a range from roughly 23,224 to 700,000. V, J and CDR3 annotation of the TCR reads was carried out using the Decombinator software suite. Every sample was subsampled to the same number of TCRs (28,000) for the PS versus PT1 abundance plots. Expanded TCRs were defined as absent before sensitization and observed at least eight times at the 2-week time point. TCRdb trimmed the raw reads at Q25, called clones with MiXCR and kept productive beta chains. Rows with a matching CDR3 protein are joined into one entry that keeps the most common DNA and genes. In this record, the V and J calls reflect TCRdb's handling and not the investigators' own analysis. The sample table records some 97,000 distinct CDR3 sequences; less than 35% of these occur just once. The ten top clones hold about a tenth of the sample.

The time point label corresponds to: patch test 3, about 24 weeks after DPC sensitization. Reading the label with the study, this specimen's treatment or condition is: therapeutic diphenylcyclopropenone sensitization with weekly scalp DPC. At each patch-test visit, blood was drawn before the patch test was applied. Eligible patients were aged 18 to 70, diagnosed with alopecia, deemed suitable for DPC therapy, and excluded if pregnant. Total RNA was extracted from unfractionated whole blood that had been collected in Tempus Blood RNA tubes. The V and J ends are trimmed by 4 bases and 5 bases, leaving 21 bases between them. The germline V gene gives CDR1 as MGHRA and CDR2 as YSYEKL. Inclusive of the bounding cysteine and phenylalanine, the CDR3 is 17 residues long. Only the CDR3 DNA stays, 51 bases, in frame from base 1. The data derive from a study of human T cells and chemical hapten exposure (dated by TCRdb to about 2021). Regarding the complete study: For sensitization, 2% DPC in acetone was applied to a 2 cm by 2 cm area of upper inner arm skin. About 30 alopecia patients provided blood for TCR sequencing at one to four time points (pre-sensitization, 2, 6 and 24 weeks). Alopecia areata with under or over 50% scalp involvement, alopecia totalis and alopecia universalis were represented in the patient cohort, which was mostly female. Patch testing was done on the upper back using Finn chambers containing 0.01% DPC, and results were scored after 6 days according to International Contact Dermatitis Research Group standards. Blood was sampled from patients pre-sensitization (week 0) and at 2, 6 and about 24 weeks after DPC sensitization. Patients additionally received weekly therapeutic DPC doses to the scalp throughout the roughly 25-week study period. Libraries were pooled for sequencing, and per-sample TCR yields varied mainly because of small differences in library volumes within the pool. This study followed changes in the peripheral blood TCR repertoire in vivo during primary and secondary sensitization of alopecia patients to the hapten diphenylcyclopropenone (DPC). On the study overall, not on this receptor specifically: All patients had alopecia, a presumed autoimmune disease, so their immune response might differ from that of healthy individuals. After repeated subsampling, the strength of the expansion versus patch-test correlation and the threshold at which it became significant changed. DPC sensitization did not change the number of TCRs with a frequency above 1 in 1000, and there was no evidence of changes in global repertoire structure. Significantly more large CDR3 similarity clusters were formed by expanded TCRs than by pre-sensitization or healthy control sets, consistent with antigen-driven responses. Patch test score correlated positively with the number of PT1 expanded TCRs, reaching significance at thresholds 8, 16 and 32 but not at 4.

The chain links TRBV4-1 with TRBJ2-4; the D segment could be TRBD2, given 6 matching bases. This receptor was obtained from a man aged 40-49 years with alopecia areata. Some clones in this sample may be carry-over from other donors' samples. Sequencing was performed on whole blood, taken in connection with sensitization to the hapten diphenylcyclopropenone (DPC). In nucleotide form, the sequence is TGCGCCAGCAGCCGCTCCTTTCCGGGACTGCCCCAAAACATTCAGTACTTC. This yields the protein CASSRSFPGLPQNIQYF.